This record looks at one T cell receptor beta chain sequence and its context. The antigen remains unidentified. The V gene lost 4 bases and the J gene lost 3 bases, with 10 bases spanning the gap. The CDR3 is 13 residues long. From germline, CDR1 is DFQATT and CDR2 SNEGSKA (reference sequence). TCRdb itself ran the reads through MiXCR, one entry per CDR3 protein. Among around 740,000 distinct CDR3 sequences listed, roughly a third were seen once. These data belong to a study of T cell repertoires in cytomegalovirus infection. Across the whole study: Both CMV infection and a matching HLA type were indicated by public TCR beta signatures.

Findings and caveats of the study: What dominated the ex vivo response were HLA-C-restricted CMV-specific TCR beta clonotypes.

The material sequenced was PBMCs. The receptor comes from a human donor in good health (CMV status not recorded). Some clones in this sample may be carry-over from other donors' samples. The chain has TRBV20-1 and TRBJ1-5, with D possibly matching TRBD1 (6 bases). CDR3 coding DNA: TGCAGTGCTAACGACAGGCTCAATCAGCCCCAGCATTTT. Translation: CSANDRLNQPQHF.